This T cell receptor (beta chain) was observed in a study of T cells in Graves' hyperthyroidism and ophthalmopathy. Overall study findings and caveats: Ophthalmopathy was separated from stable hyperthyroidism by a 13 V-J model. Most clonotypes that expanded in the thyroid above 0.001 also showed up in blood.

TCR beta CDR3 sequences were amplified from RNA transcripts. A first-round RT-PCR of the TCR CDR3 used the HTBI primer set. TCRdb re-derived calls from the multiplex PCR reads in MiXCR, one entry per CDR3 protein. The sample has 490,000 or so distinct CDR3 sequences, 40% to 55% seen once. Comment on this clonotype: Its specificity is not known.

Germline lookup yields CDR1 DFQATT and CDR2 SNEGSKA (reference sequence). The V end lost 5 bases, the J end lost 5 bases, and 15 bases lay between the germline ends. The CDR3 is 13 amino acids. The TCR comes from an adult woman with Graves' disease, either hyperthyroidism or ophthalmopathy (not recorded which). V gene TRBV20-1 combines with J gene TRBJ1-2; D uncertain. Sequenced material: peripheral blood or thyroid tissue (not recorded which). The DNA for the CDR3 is TGCAGTGCTCCTGAGGATAGGCGATATGGCTACACCTTC. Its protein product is CSAPEDRRYGYTF.